The clone carrying this T cell receptor (beta chain) has at least ten counts. Its antigen remains unknown. The sample is drawn from a study of T cells after yellow fever vaccination. About the study: Low-cell-number fractions underwent preparation using SMART-Seq v4 Ultra Low Input.

Template switching by 5'RACE produced TCR cDNA, adding a universal primer site and UMIs. TCRdb ran MiXCR on the 5' RACE reads and lists one entry per CDR3 protein. The sample lists some 260,000 distinct CDR3 sequences, about 5.2% occurring once. Germline V lookup: CDR1 SGDLS, CDR2 YYNGEE. The CDR3 runs 17 residues. V was shortened by 0 bases and J by 0 bases, with 10 bases between the two germline ends. Points from the study as a whole: Most clones from primary vaccination resurfaced after the booster (around 97% CD4, around 89% CD8). A secondary response was less intense yet reached its peak sooner, at day 5 versus 15.

The gene calls are TRBV9 and TRBJ2-6; D is ambiguous. The sequences come from CD4+ T cells sorted from PBMCs, collected on the day of the yellow fever booster vaccination. This sequence was found in a man aged 18 to 35 who received the YFV17D yellow fever vaccine. For the CDR3, the DNA is TGTGCCAGCAGCGTAGCGGCAGGTCTCTCTGGGGCCAACGTCCTGACTTTC. It translates to CASSVAAGLSGANVLTF.